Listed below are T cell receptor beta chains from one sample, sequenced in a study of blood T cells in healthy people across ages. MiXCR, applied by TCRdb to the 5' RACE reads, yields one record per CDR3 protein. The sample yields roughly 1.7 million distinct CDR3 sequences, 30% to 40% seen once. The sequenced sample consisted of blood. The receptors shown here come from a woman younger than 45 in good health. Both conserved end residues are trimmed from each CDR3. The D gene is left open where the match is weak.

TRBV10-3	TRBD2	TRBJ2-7	AIRATMGLAGVAYEQY
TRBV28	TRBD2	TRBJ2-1	ASSETSGRSSYNEQF
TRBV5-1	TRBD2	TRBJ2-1	ASSLGTSGRSSYNEQF
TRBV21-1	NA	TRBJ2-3	ASSIAGGHCTDTQY
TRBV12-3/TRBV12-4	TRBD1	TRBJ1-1	ASSFTGGMNTEAF
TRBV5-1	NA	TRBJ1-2	ASSLGPGIEANYGYT
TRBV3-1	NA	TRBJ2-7	ASSPHDIGGQY
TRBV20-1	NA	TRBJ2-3	SASHGGGRSTDTQY
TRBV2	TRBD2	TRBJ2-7	ASSERLATSYEQY
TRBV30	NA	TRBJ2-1	AWSVPIGNEQF
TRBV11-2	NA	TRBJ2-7	ASSYGTPHYEQY
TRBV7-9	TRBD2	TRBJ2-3	ASSLASGGSTDTQY
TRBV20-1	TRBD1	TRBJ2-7	SARSGQGASYEQY
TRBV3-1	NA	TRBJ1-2	ASSRQTDGYT
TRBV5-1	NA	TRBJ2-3	ASSLDSLEDTQY
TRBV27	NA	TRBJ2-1	ASSLGRGNGQF
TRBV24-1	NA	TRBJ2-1	ATSVGLNNEQF
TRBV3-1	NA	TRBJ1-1	ASSQDGLRNTEAF
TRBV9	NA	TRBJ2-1	ASSVGTGLSNEQF
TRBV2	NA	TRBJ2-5	ASSPGGTGWRY
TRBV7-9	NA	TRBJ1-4	ASSTFDSHNEKLF
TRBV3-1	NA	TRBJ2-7	ASSSLGEGGEQY
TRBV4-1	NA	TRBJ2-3	ASSQPFSGDTQY
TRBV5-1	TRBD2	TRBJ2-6	ASSFYPSGEFTGANVLT
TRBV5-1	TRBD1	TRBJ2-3	ASSLGQGLVRDTQY
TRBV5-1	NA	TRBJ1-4	ASSRDGTNEKLF
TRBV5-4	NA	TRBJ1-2	ASSIVAQNYGYT
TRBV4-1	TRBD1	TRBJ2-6	ASNPTGVANVLT
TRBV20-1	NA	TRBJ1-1	SAQTGAGANTEAF
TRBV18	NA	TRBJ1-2	ASSRDVNYGYT